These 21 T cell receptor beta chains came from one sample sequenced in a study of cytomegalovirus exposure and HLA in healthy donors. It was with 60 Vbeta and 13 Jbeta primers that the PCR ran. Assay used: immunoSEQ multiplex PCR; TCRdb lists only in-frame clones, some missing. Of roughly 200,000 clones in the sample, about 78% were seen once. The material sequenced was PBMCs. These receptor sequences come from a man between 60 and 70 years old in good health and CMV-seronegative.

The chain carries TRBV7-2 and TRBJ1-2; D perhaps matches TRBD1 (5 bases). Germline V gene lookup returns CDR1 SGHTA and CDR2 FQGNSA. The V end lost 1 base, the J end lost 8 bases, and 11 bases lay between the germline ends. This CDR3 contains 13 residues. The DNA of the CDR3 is TGTGCCAGCAGCTTAGTCAACAGGTGGGGCTACACCTTC. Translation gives CASSLVNRWGYTF.

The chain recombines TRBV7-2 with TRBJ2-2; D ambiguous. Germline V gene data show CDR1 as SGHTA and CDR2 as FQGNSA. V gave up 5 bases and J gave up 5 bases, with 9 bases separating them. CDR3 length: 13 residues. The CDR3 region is CASSRRGTGELFF. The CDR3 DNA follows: TGTGCCAGCAGCCGGAGAGGTACCGGGGAGCTGTTTTTT.

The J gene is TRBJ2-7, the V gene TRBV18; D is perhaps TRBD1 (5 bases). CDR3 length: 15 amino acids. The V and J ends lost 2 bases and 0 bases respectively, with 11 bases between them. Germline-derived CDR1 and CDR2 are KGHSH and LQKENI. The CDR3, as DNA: TGTGCCAGCTCACCAGGGGCAGGGTTCTCCTACGAGCAGTACTTC. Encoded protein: CASSPGAGFSYEQYF.

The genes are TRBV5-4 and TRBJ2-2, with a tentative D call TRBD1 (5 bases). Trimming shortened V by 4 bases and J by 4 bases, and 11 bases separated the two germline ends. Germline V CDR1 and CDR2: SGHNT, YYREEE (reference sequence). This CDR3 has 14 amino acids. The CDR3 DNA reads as TGTGCCAGCAGCATAGGGGCCCCCACCGGGGAGCTGTTTTTT. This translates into CASSIGAPTGELFF.

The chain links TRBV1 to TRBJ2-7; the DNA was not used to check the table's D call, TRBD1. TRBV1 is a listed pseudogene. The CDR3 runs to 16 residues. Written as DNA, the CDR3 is TGCACCAGCAGCCAAGATCCTGACAGGCCTTCCTACGAGCAGTACTTC. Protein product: CTSSQDPDRPSYEQYF.

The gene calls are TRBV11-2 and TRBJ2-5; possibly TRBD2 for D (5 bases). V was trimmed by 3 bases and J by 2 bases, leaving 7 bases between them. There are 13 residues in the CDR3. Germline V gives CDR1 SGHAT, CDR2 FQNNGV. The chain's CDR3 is CASSFRTQETQYF. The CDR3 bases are TGTGCCAGCAGCTTCAGGACTCAAGAGACCCAGTACTTC.

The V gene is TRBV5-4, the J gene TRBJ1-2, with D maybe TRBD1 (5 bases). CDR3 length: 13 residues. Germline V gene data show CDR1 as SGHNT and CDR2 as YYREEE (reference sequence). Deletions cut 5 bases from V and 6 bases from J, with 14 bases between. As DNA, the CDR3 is TGTGCCAGCAGTCACACTCGGGGGGATGGCTACACCTTC. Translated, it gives CASSHTRGDGYTF.

The CDR3: CASSYDRGEQYF. CDR3 sequence (DNA): TGTGCCAGCAGTTACGATCGGGGCGAGCAGTACTTC. The chain has TRBV6-5 and TRBJ2-7, with a tentative D call TRBD2 (5 bases). Looked up from germline, CDR1 is MNHEY and CDR2 is SVGAGI. The CDR3 sequence is 12 residues long. Trimming shortened V by 2 bases and J by 6 bases, and 8 bases separated the two germline ends.

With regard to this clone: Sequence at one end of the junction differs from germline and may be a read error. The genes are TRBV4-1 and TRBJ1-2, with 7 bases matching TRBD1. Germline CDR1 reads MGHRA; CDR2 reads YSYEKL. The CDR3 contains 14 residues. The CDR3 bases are TGCGCCAGCAGCCAACGGGACAGTAACTATGGCTACCCCTTC. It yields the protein CASSQRDSNYGYPF.

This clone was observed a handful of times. The CDR3 protein is CASSQTGGSNQPQHF. CDR3 sequence (DNA): TGTGCCAGCAGTCAGACAGGGGGATCAAATCAGCCCCAGCATTTT. The genes are TRBV11-2 and TRBJ1-5; 9 nucleotides match TRBD1. Unmatched junction bases numbered 7, after V lost 6 bases and J lost 4 bases. Per the germline V gene, CDR1 is SGHAT and CDR2 is FQNNGV. The CDR3 contains 15 residues.

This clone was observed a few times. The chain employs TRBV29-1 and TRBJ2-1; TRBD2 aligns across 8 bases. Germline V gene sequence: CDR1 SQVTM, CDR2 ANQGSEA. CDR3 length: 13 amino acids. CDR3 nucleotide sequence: TGCAGTACAGGATCCGGGAGGGACAATGAGCAGTTCTTC. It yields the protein CSTGSGRDNEQFF.

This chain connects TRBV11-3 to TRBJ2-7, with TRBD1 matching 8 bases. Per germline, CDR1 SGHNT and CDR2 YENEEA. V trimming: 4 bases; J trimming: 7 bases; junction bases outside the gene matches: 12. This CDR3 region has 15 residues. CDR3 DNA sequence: TGTGCCAGCAGCTCCACCTTGGACAGGGCGGAAGAGCAGTACTTC. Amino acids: CASSSTLDRAEEQYF.

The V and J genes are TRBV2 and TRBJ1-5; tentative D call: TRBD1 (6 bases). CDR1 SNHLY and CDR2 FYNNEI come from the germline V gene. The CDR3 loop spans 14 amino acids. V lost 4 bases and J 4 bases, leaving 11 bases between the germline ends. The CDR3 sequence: CASSGGLPNQPQHF. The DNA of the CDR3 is TGTGCCAGCAGTGGGGGGCTGCCAAATCAGCCCCAGCATTTT.

The CDR3 region is CAWNLAGGKNTQYF. The CDR3 bases are TGTGCCTGGAATCTAGCGGGAGGGAAGAATACGCAGTATTTT. The chain links TRBV30 to TRBJ2-3, with 12 positions matching TRBD2. The CDR3 has 14 amino acids. The J segment lost 7 bases and the V segment lost 4 bases, leaving 6 bases of the junction unmatched. CDR1 GTSNPN and CDR2 SVGIG come from the germline V gene (reference sequence).

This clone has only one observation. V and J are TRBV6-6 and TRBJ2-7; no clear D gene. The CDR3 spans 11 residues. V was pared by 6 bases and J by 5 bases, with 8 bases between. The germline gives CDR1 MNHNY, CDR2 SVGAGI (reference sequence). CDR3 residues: CASSLSDEQYF. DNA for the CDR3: TGTGCCAGCAGCCTCTCGGACGAGCAGTACTTC.

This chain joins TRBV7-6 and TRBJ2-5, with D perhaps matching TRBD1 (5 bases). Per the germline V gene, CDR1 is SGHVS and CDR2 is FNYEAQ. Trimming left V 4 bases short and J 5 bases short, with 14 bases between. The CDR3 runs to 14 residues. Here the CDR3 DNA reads TGTGCCAGCAGCTCCGAGGCAGGGCTGGAGACCCAGTACTTC. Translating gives CASSSEAGLETQYF.

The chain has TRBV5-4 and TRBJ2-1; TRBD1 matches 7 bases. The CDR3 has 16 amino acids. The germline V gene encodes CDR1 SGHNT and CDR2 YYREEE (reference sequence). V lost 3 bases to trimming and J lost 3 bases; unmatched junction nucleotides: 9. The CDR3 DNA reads TGTGCCAGCAGCTCGATGACAGGGCCGGACTACAATGAGCAGTTCTTC. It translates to CASSSMTGPDYNEQFF.

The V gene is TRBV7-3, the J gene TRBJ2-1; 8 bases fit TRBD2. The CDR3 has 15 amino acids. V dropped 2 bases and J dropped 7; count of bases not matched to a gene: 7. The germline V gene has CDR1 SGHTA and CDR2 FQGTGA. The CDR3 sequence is CASSLGTRPLNEQFF. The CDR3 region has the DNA TGTGCCAGCAGCTTAGGGACTAGGCCCCTGAATGAGCAGTTCTTC.

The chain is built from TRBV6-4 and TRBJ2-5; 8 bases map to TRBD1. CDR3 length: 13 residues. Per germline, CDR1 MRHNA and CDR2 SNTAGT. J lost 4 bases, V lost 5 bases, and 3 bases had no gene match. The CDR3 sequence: CASSRTGLETQYF. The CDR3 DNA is TGTGCCAGCAGTCGGACAGGGTTAGAGACCCAGTACTTC.

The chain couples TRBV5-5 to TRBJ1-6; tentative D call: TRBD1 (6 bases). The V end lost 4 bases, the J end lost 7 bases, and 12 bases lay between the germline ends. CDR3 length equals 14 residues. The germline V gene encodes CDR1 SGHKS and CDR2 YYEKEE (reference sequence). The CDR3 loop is CASSQRTANSPLHF. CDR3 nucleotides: TGTGCCAGCAGCCAACGGACAGCAAATTCACCCCTCCACTTT.

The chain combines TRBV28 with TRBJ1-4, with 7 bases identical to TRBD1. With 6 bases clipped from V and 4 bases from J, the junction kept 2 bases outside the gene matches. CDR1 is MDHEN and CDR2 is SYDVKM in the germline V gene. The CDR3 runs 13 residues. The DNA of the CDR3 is TGTGCCAGCAGGGGACAGCTTAATGAAAAACTGTTTTTT. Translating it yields CASRGQLNEKLFF.